The 17 T cell receptor beta chains reported below all come from one sample, sequenced in a study of spatial heterogeneity in lung cancer. The time point is: sample taken at primary tumor resection. Material for sequencing was whole RNA from tumor, nontumor lung or frozen PBMC, left unsorted. One entry per CDR3 protein results from TCRdb running MiXCR on the 5' RACE reads. The sample yields approximately 29,000 distinct CDR3 sequences, approximately 8.4% seen once. The sample consisted of PBMCs, taken at surgery. The receptors stem from a female donor with early-stage non-small cell lung cancer.

In its sample, this clonotype was seen many times. The chain combines TRBV5-1 with TRBJ2-2; 10 bases line up with TRBD1. The length of the CDR3 is 15 residues. With 7 bases clipped from V and 3 bases from J, the junction kept 6 bases outside the gene matches. Germline V CDR1 and CDR2: SGHRS, YFSETQ. Written as DNA, the CDR3 is TGCGCCAGCGGTGTTGGGACAGGGGACACCGGGGAGCTGTTTTTT. Encoded protein: CASGVGTGDTGELFF.

The chain employs TRBV28 and TRBJ1-6; D gene ambiguous. The V end was cut by 6 bases, the J end by 8 bases, with 14 bases between. This CDR3 has 14 residues. CDR1 is MDHEN, CDR2 SYDVKM, per germline. In DNA, the CDR3 is TGTGCCAGCAGGCCTTTAGAGGGTGATTCACCCCTCCACTTT. Residues: CASRPLEGDSPLHF.

This clonotype was found many times. This chain joins TRBV5-1 and TRBJ1-3, with no clear D. CDR3 length equals 14 residues. Trimming took off 0 bases at V and 5 bases at J, with 9 bases between the two ends. Looked up from germline, CDR1 is SGHRS and CDR2 is YFSETQ. CDR3 protein: CASSLDGARNTIYF. CDR3 sequence (DNA): TGCGCCAGCAGCTTGGATGGAGCCCGAAACACCATATATTTT.

This chain uses TRBV6-5 with TRBJ1-2; 8 nucleotides agree with TRBD1. The germline CDR1 and CDR2 sequences are MNHEY and SVGAGI. V was pared by 7 bases and J by 4 bases, with 8 bases of the junction left unmatched. This CDR3 comprises 14 residues. For the CDR3, the DNA is TGTGCCAGCATTCCACAGGGGGGACGCTATGGCTACACCTTC. Amino acids: CASIPQGGRYGYTF.

This clonotype occurred many times. V gene TRBV27 combines with J gene TRBJ2-3; possible D gene TRBD2, 5 bases. The CDR3 is 14 amino acids. The germline gives CDR1 MNHEY, CDR2 SMNVEV (reference sequence). V was pared by 3 bases and J by 0 bases, with 7 bases between. CDR3 in amino acids: CASSLGGSTDTQYF. DNA of the CDR3: TGTGCCAGCAGTTTGGGCGGGAGCACAGATACGCAGTATTTT.

The table lists this clonotype with many counts. V is TRBV14 and J is TRBJ1-1; D gene ambiguous. This CDR3 has 16 amino acids. V lost 2 bases, J lost 5 bases, and 18 bases lay in between. Germline values: CDR1 SGHDN, CDR2 FVKESK. CDR3: CASSQNRVLLGTEAFF. In DNA form, the CDR3 reads TGTGCCAGCAGCCAAAACCGGGTCCTCTTGGGGACTGAAGCTTTCTTT.

This clonotype was counted many times. The V and J genes are TRBV7-2 and TRBJ2-1; the match to TRBD2 covers 13 bases. The junction had 1 base not matched to a gene; V was cut back by 3 bases and J by 2 bases. The germline CDR1 and CDR2 sequences are SGHTA and FQGNSA. The CDR3 loop spans 16 amino acids. The DNA for the CDR3 is TGTGCCAGCAGCTTCGGACTAGCGGGGGCCTACAATGAGCAGTTCTTC. Protein: CASSFGLAGAYNEQFF. Looking up the rest from reference TRBV7-2 and TRBJ2-1 gives the full variable domain: GAGVSQSPSNKVTEKGKDVELRCDPISGHTALYWYRQSLGQGLEFLIYFQGNSAPDKSGLPSDRFSAERTGGSVSTLTIQRTQQEDSAVYLCASSFGLAGAYNEQFFGPGTRLTVL.

This clonotype was counted many times. The gene calls are TRBV11-2 and TRBJ2-1, with 15 bases identical to TRBD2. Germline V gene data show CDR1 as SGHAT and CDR2 as FQNNGV. The CDR3 is 18 amino acids. After removal of 5 bases from V and 6 bases from J, the junction contained 11 bases not matched to a gene. The CDR3 coding sequence is TGTGCCAGCAGCCCAGGGACTAGCGGGAGGATCGGGGCCAATGAGCAGTTCTTC. The encoded protein is CASSPGTSGRIGANEQFF.

The V call is TRBV15, the J call TRBJ2-7, with D perhaps TRBD2 (5 bases). This CDR3 contains 14 residues. Trimming took 1 base from V and 4 from J, leaving 11 bases between them. Germline CDR1 reads LNHNV; CDR2 reads YYDKDF (reference sequence). CDR3: CATSRVPGRYEQYF. The CDR3 DNA sequence: TGTGCCACCAGCAGAGTTCCGGGAAGATACGAGCAGTACTTC.

The chain joins TRBV20-1 to TRBJ1-5; no firm D call. Trimming left V 3 bases short and J 5 bases short, with 14 bases between. The CDR3 sequence is 14 residues long. CDR1 is DFQATT and CDR2 is SNEGSKA in the germline V gene (reference sequence). This CDR3 reads CSASAPRGDQPQHF. CDR3 DNA: TGCAGTGCTAGCGCGCCCCGAGGCGATCAGCCCCAGCATTTT.

This clonotype was counted between two and nine times. This chain links TRBV5-6 with TRBJ2-1; D ambiguous. The CDR3 spans 13 residues. Germline CDR1 SGHDT, CDR2 YYEEEE. Trimming pared 0 bases from V and 9 bases from J, leaving 10 bases between. CDR3 sequence: CASSLVGSSEQFF. The CDR3 nucleotides are TGTGCCAGCAGCTTGGTAGGGTCAAGTGAGCAGTTCTTC.

This clonotype was seen many times. The chain has TRBV4-1 and TRBJ1-2; TRBD1 matches at 9 bases. The CDR3 spans 14 residues. V shed 6 bases and J 2 bases; nucleotides not matched to a gene: 4. Germline lookup yields CDR1 MGHRA and CDR2 YSYEKL. The CDR3 sequence is CASRRTGENYGYTF. The DNA of the CDR3 is TGCGCCAGCAGACGGACAGGGGAAAACTATGGCTACACCTTC.

This clonotype came up many times. This chain joins TRBV27 and TRBJ2-7; 9 bases align to TRBD1. V was pared by 5 bases and J by 5 bases, with 7 bases of the junction left unmatched. Germline loops: CDR1 MNHEY, CDR2 SMNVEV (reference sequence). CDR3 length equals 14 residues. As DNA, the CDR3 is TGTGCCAGCAGTAAAACCGGGACAGGGAACGAGCAGTACTTC. This translates into CASSKTGTGNEQYF.

The CDR3 region is CASSFGTNRETQYF. CDR3 DNA: TGCGCCAGCAGCTTTGGGACAAATCGAGAGACCCAGTACTTC. The J gene is TRBJ2-5, the V gene TRBV5-1; tentative D call: TRBD1 (6 bases). Germline V gene data show CDR1 as SGHRS and CDR2 as YFSETQ. There are 14 residues in the CDR3. Trimming removed 2 bases from V and 4 bases from J, with 12 bases in between.

J is TRBJ2-2 and V is TRBV27, with 8 positions matching TRBD1. V shed 6 bases and J 5 bases; nucleotides not matched to a gene: 2. CDR3 length equals 13 residues. Germline V gene data show CDR1 as MNHEY and CDR2 as SMNVEV (reference sequence). DNA of the CDR3: TGTGCCAGCAGGAGGACAGGGACCGGGGAGCTGTTTTTT. Its protein product is CASRRTGTGELFF.

To note about this clonotype: Since a much larger clone is just one base distant, this may be a read error. In this CDR3 the conserved last residue, phenylalanine or tryptophan, is missing, so a read error is likely. The chain uses TRBV23-1 and TRBJ2-7; no definite D call. TRBV23-1 is placed among ORFs of uncertain function. The CDR3 sequence is 12 residues long. Here the CDR3 DNA reads TGCGCTAAACTACCAGTCCCCTACGAGCAGTACGCC. Encoded protein: CAKLPVPYEQYA.

This clonotype was counted only a few times. The chain has TRBV2 and TRBJ2-1; D remains ambiguous. The CDR3 length is 13 residues. The ends were cut back, 8 bases at V and 2 bases at J, with 10 bases in the middle. Germline V lookup: CDR1 SNHLY, CDR2 FYNNEI. DNA for the CDR3: TGTGCCAGCTGGACCGTAGCCTACAATGAGCAGTTCTTC. Its translation is CASWTVAYNEQFF.